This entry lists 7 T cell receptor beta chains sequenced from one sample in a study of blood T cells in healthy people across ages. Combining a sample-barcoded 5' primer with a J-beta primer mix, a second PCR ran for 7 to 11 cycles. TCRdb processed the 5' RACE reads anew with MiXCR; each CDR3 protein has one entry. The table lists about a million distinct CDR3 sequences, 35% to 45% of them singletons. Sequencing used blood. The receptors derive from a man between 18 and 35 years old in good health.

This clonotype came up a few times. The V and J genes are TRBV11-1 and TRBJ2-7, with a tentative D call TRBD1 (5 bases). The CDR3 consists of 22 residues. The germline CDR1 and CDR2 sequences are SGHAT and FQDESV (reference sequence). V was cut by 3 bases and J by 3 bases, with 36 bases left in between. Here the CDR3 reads CASSFDEIWGSPKSQGYYEQYF. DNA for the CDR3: TGTGCCAGCAGCTTCGACGAGATTTGGGGCAGTCCAAAGTCCCAGGGATACTACGAGCAGTACTTC.

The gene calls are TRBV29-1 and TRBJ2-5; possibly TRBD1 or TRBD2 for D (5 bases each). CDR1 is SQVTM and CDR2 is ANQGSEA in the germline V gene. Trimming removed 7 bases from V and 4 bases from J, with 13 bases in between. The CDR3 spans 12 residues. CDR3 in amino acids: CSAGDGRETQYF. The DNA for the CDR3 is TGCAGCGCTGGGGACGGCAGAGAGACCCAGTACTTC. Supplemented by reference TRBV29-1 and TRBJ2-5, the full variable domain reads SAVISQKPSRDICQRGTSLTIQCQVDSQVTMMFWYRQQPGQSLTLIATANQGSEATYESGFVIDKFPISRPNLTFSTLTVSNMSPEDSSIYLCSAGDGRETQYFGPGTRLLVL.

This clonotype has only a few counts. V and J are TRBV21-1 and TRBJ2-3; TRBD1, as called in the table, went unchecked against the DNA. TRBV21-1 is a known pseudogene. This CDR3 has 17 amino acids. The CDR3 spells CASSKYPRQGATDTQYF. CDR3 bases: TGTGCCAGCAGCAAATACCCGAGACAGGGGGCCACAGATACGCAGTATTTT.

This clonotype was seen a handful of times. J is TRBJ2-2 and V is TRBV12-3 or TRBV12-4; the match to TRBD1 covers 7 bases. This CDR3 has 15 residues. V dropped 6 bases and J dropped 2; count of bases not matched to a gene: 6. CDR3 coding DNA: TGTGCCAGCAGGTGGACAGGCCTTAACACCGGGGAGCTGTTTTTT. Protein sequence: CASRWTGLNTGELFF.

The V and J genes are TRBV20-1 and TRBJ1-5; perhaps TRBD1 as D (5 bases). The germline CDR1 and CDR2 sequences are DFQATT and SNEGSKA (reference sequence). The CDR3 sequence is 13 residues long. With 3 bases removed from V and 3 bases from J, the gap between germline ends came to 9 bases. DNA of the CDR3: TGCAGTGCTAGTACCAGGGTCAATCAGCCCCAGCATTTT. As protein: CSASTRVNQPQHF.

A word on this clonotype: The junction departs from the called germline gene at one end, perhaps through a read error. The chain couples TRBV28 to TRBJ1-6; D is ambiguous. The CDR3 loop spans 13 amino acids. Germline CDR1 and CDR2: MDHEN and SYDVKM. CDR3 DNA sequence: TGTGCCAGCCAGCGTAGTTATAATCCACCCCTCCACTTT. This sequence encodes CASQRSYNPPLHF.

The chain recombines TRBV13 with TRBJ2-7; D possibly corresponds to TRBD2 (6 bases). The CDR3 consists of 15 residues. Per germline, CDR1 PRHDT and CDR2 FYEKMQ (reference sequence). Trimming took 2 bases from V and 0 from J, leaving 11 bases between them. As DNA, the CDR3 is TGTGCCAGCAGCTTATCGTACGGGAGCTCCTACGAGCAGTACTTC. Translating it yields CASSLSYGSSYEQYF.